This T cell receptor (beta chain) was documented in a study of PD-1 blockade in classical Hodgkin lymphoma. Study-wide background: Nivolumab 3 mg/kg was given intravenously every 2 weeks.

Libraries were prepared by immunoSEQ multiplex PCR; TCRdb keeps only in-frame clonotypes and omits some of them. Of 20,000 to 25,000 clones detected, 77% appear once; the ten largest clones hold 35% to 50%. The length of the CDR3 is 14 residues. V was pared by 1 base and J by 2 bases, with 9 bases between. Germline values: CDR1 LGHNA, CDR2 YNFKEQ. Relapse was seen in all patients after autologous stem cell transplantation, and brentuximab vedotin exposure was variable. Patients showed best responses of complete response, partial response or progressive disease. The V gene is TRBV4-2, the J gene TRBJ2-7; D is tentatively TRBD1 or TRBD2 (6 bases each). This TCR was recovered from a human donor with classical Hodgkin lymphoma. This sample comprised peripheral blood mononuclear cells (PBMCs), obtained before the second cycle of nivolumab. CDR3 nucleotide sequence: TGTGCCAGCAGCCAAGTGGGGGGCACCTACGAGCAGTACTTC. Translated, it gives CASSQVGGTYEQYF.